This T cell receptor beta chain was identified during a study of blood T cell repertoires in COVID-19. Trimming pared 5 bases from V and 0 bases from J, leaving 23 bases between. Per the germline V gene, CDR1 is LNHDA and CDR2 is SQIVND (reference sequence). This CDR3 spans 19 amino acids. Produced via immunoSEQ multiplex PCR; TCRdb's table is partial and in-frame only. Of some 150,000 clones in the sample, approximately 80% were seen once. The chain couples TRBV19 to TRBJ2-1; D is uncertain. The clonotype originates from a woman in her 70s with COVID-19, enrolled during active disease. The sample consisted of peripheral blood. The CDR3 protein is CASSSRWLSTSYSYNEQFF. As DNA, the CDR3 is TGTGCCAGTAGTTCGAGGTGGTTATCTACCTCTTACTCCTACAATGAGCAGTTCTTC.